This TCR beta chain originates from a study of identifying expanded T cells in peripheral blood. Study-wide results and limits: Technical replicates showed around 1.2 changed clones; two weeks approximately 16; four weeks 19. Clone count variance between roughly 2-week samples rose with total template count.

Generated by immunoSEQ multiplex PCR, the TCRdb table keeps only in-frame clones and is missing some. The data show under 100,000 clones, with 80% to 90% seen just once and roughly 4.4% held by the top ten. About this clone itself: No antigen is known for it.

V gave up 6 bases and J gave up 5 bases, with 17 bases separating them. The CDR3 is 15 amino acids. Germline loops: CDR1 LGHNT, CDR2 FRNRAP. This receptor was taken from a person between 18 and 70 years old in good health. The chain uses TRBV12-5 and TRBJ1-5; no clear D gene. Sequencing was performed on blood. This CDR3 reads CASGPPPTDDQPQHF. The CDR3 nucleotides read TGTGCTAGTGGCCCCCCACCGACCGATGATCAGCCCCAGCATTTT.